This TCR beta chain was captured in a study of control samples from healthy donors and cancer patients. The repertoire was sequenced with immunoSEQ multiplex PCR; TCRdb's copy has only in-frame clones and lacks some. Found here are about 130,000 clones, more than 85% of them singletons; the top ten hold approximately 9%. V was clipped by 5 bases and J by 11 bases; unmatched bases: 9. Germline CDR1 reads ENHRY; CDR2 reads SYGVKD. The CDR3 is made up of 13 amino acids. The V gene is TRBV10-3, the J gene TRBJ1-1, with 9 nucleotides matching TRBD1. The receptor comes from a man younger than 35 in good health. Sequences were obtained from blood. This chain's CDR3 is CAISWGQGEEAFF. CDR3 DNA: TGTGCCATCAGTTGGGGACAGGGCGAGGAGGCTTTCTTT.